Listed here are 19 T cell receptor beta chains from one sample, sequenced in a study of T cell responses to AZD1222 COVID-19 vaccine. Generated by immunoSEQ multiplex PCR, the TCRdb table keeps only in-frame clones and is missing some. Among about 59,000 clones listed, 89% were seen once. Sequenced material: peripheral blood, taken 28 days after the second AZD1222 dose. The receptors come from an adult who received the AZD1222 COVID-19 vaccine.

This chain uses TRBV19 with TRBJ2-2, with TRBD2 identical over 13 bases. Germline CDR1 LNHDA, CDR2 SQIVND (reference sequence). V shed 10 bases, J shed 0 bases, and the junction held 5 bases outside the gene matches. The CDR3 has 16 amino acids. The chain's CDR3 is CATRTSGGANTGELFF. As DNA, the CDR3 is TGTGCCACCCGGACTAGCGGGGGTGCGAACACCGGGGAGCTGTTTTTT.

The rearrangement uses TRBV24-1 and TRBJ2-3, with no clear D. Deletions cut 6 bases from V and 2 bases from J, with 11 bases between. The germline V gene encodes CDR1 KGHDR and CDR2 SFDVKD. The CDR3 extends over 14 amino acids. CDR3 sequence (DNA): TGTGCCACCAGTAAGACGGGTATCACAGATACGCAGTATTTT. Translation: CATSKTGITDTQYF.

The chain joins TRBV1 to TRBJ1-2. TRBV1 has pseudogene status. The length of the CDR3 is 18 residues. CDR3: CTSSQDPIGPEENYGYTF. DNA of the CDR3: TGCACCAGCAGCCAAGATCCCATCGGGCCGGAAGAAAACTATGGCTACACCTTC.

The chain couples TRBV27 to TRBJ2-7, with unresolved D. Trimming left V 2 bases short and J 0 bases short, with 5 bases between. Germline CDR1 is MNHEY and CDR2 is SMNVEV (reference sequence). The CDR3 covers 13 residues. The CDR3 spells CASSLNPSYEQYF. For the CDR3, the DNA is TGTGCCAGCAGTTTAAACCCCTCCTACGAGCAGTACTTC.

The J gene is TRBJ2-3, the V gene TRBV19; D might be TRBD2 (6 bases). Germline V CDR1 and CDR2: LNHDA, SQIVND (reference sequence). Trimming removed 3 bases at V and 0 bases at J, with 19 bases between. The CDR3 contains 18 residues. The CDR3 here is CASSMGTQGTLSTDTQYF. The CDR3 region has the DNA TGTGCCAGTAGTATGGGGACTCAAGGTACCCTTAGCACAGATACGCAGTATTTT.

In DNA form, the CDR3 reads TGTGCCACCGCACGGGACAGGGGGCGTTTTAGCAATCAGCCCCAGCATTTT. Protein product: CATARDRGRFSNQPQHF. The chain is built from TRBV24-1 and TRBJ1-5; 12 bases align to TRBD1. Germline loops: CDR1 KGHDR, CDR2 SFDVKD. The ends lost 9 bases at V and 0 bases at J; junction bases unmatched: 8. The CDR3 contains 17 residues.

J is TRBJ2-4 and V is TRBV6-5; TRBD1 might be the D (6 bases). Germline V gene sequence: CDR1 MNHEY, CDR2 SVGAGI. The CDR3 loop spans 15 amino acids. The V end lost 5 bases, the J end lost 8 bases, and 19 bases lay between the germline ends. The CDR3 bases are TGTGCCAGCAGTAGCAAACAGGGACCTAAAGACATTCAGTACTTC. Amino acid sequence: CASSSKQGPKDIQYF.

This clone was observed a single time. This chain uses TRBV2 with TRBJ2-7; no definite D call. CDR3 length: 14 amino acids. The V and J ends lost 7 bases and 1 base respectively, with 14 bases between them. Per germline, CDR1 SNHLY and CDR2 FYNNEI. The DNA for the CDR3 is TGTGCCAGCACCATACGGACCTCTTCCTACGAGCAGTACTTC. It encodes CASTIRTSSYEQYF.

V usage is TRBV28 and J usage is TRBJ2-5, with 10 bases lining up with TRBD1. The CDR3 consists of 15 residues. Germline-derived CDR1 and CDR2 are MDHEN and SYDVKM. Trimming at V came to 4 bases and at J to 6 bases, leaving 8 bases not matched to a gene. The CDR3 sequence is CASSSAGQGKKTQYF. CDR3 sequence (DNA): TGTGCCAGCAGTTCTGCGGGACAGGGGAAAAAGACCCAGTACTTC.

This clone has just a few counts. The chain uses TRBV5-4 and TRBJ1-2; 12 bases are a match to TRBD1. The CDR3 extends over 15 amino acids. Trimming removed 3 bases from V and 6 bases from J; junction bases left unmatched: 6. Germline V gene lookup returns CDR1 SGHNT and CDR2 YYREEE (reference sequence). The CDR3 reads CASSYPGQGADGYTF. CDR3 sequence (DNA): TGTGCCAGCAGCTACCCGGGACAGGGGGCAGATGGCTACACCTTC. Looking up the rest from reference TRBV5-4 and TRBJ1-2 gives the full variable domain: ETGVTQSPTHLIKTRGQQVTLRCSSQSGHNTVSWYQQALGQGPQFIFQYYREEENGRGNFPPRFSGLQFPNYSSELNVNALELDDSALYLCASSYPGQGADGYTFGSGTRLTVV.

This clone was found once. V gene TRBV2 combines with J gene TRBJ2-7, with 8 bases aligning to TRBD1. The CDR3 is 14 amino acids. V trimming: 8 bases; J trimming: 0 bases; junction bases outside the gene matches: 6. Germline CDR1 and CDR2: SNHLY and FYNNEI. In nucleotides, the CDR3 is TGTGCCAGCCGGTGGGACAGGCCCTCCTACGAGCAGTACTTC. Its translation: CASRWDRPSYEQYF.

The chain links TRBV11-2 to TRBJ2-5, with D hard to call. CDR1 and CDR2 (germline): SGHAT, FQNNGV. The CDR3 loop spans 14 amino acids. Trimming took off 6 bases at V and 2 bases at J, with 13 bases between the two ends. The CDR3 loop is CASSPVQIQETQYF. The CDR3 DNA is TGTGCCAGCAGTCCGGTTCAAATTCAAGAGACCCAGTACTTC.

The chain combines TRBV12-5 with TRBJ2-1, with 9 bases matching TRBD2. With V trimmed by 2 bases and J by 4 bases, 6 bases remained unmatched. Per the germline V gene, CDR1 is LGHNT and CDR2 is FRNRAP. CDR3 size: 16 residues. In nucleotides, the CDR3 is TGTGCTAGTGGTTTGACCTCTAGCGGGGCGTACAATGAGCAGTTCTTC. Amino acid sequence: CASGLTSSGAYNEQFF.

The chain links TRBV5-1 to TRBJ2-1; 8 nucleotides align to TRBD2. CDR1 is SGHRS and CDR2 is YFSETQ in the germline V gene. The J segment lost 10 bases and the V segment lost 4 bases, leaving 10 bases of the junction unmatched. The CDR3 extends over 14 amino acids. The CDR3 region has the DNA TGCGCCAGCAGCCCGGCGGCAAAGCGGGAGGAGCAGTTCTTC. It specifies CASSPAAKREEQFF.

The J gene is TRBJ2-1, the V gene TRBV7-9; 8 nucleotides line up with TRBD1. In germline, CDR1 is SEHNR, CDR2 FQNEAQ (reference sequence). The junction had 14 bases not matched to a gene; V was cut back by 1 base and J by 6 bases. The CDR3 runs to 18 residues. The CDR3 DNA reads TGTGCCAGCAGCTTAGGGGTGGACAGGGTCGGGTTCCGCAATGAGCAGTTCTTC. Its protein product is CASSLGVDRVGFRNEQFF.

The genes are TRBV5-8 and TRBJ2-2, with 9 nucleotides matching TRBD1. This CDR3 is 13 amino acids long. Germline V gene sequence: CDR1 SGHTS, CDR2 YDEGEE. The J segment lost 4 bases and the V segment lost 7 bases, leaving 2 bases of the junction unmatched. The CDR3 DNA reads TGTGCCAGCGGGACAGGGTTCACCGGGGAGCTGTTTTTT. It specifies CASGTGFTGELFF.

This chain connects TRBV3-1 (or the pseudogene TRBV3-2) to TRBJ2-2; TRBD2 agrees at 12 bases. Losses at the gene ends were 3 bases for V and 5 bases for J; bases not matched to a gene: 4. The CDR3 covers 16 residues. Looked up from germline, CDR1 is LGHDT and CDR2 is YNNKEL (reference sequence). This CDR3 is CASSHTTSGGTGELFF. For the CDR3, the DNA is TGTGCCAGCAGCCATACGACTAGCGGGGGAACCGGGGAGCTGTTTTTT.

V and J are TRBV5-1 and TRBJ2-2; TRBD2 agrees at 9 bases. Per the germline V gene, CDR1 is SGHRS and CDR2 is YFSETQ. The CDR3 is 16 amino acids. V gave up 0 bases and J gave up 7 bases; unmatched junction bases: 7. The CDR3 sequence: CASSLALAGPRGELFF. The CDR3 DNA reads as TGCGCCAGCAGCTTGGCTCTAGCGGGGCCACGCGGGGAGCTGTTTTTT.

The chain is built from TRBV6-5 and TRBJ1-5, with 8 positions matching TRBD1. The CDR3 consists of 14 residues. V trimming: 5 bases; J trimming: 5 bases; junction bases outside the gene matches: 5. Germline loops: CDR1 MNHEY, CDR2 SVGAGI. The CDR3 loop is CASSTTGADQPQHF. The CDR3 region has the DNA TGTGCCAGCAGTACGACAGGGGCCGATCAGCCCCAGCATTTT.